These T cell receptor beta chains were read from a single sample in a study of metastatic and nonmetastatic thyroid tumors. MiXCR re-clonotyped the PCR reads for TCRdb. The table includes some 45,000 clones, around 15% detected once. Sequenced sample: blood. The receptors stem from a female donor with papillary thyroid cancer or a benign thyroid nodule (not recorded which). Some clones in this sample may be carry-over from other donors' samples. Each CDR3 is given with its conserved first and last residue. Fields, in order: V gene, clone size, J gene, D gene, CDR3 DNA, CDR3 protein. A D gene is named only where the DNA matches it firmly. Expanded clones get a size class; other rows say once, few or many, or leave the size out.

v_gene: TRBV11-2; abundance: NA; j_gene: TRBJ2-7; d_gene: TRBD2; CDR3nt: TGTGCCAGCAGCTTAGAGGTTCCCCATGCGGGGGCCTACGAGCAGTACTTC; CDR3aa: CASSLEVPHAGAYEQYF
v_gene: TRBV2; abundance: many; j_gene: TRBJ2-5; d_gene: NA; CDR3nt: TGTGCCAGCAGGGAAGGGACGCCAAGGGGAGAGACCCAGTACTTC; CDR3aa: CASREGTPRGETQYF
v_gene: TRBV7-6; abundance: many; j_gene: TRBJ2-3; d_gene: NA; CDR3nt: TGTGCCAGCAGCGTTAAAGCCGACTACTACACAGATACGCAGTATTTT; CDR3aa: CASSVKADYYTDTQYF
v_gene: TRBV5-6; abundance: many; j_gene: TRBJ2-3; d_gene: TRBD2; CDR3nt: TGTGCCAGCAGCTCCTTCATGGGAGGGGATGACACAGATACGCAGTATTTT; CDR3aa: CASSSFMGGDDTDTQYF
v_gene: TRBV6-1; abundance: hyperexpanded; j_gene: TRBJ2-7; d_gene: TRBD1; CDR3nt: TGTGCCAGCACCGACAGGGGCTTTACTACCTACGAGCAGTACTTC; CDR3aa: CASTDRGFTTYEQYF
v_gene: TRBV14; abundance: once; j_gene: TRBJ1-2; d_gene: NA; CDR3nt: TGTGCCAGCAGCCCCCACCTGGGTAGCGGGGGGGCGTCCTATGGCTACACCTTC; CDR3aa: CASSPHLGSGGASYGYTF
v_gene: TRBV5-1; abundance: NA; j_gene: TRBJ1-2; d_gene: NA; CDR3nt: TGCGCCAGCAGCTTGGGACAGGCCGACTATGGCTACACCTTC; CDR3aa: CASSLGQADYGYTF
v_gene: TRBV5-5; abundance: NA; j_gene: TRBJ1-1; d_gene: NA; CDR3nt: TGTGCCAGCAGCTCCCGCGGGGCGAACACTGGAGCTTTCTTT; CDR3aa: CASSSRGANTGAFF
v_gene: TRBV10-3; abundance: many; j_gene: TRBJ1-2; d_gene: TRBD1; CDR3nt: TGTGCCATCAGTGACCCAGGACAGGGAAGGAGCTACACCTTC; CDR3aa: CAISDPGQGRSYTF
v_gene: TRBV10-1; abundance: many; j_gene: TRBJ2-1; d_gene: NA; CDR3nt: TGCGCCAGCAGTGAGTCTCCGGGGAATGAGCAGTTCTTC; CDR3aa: CASSESPGNEQFF
v_gene: TRBV7-2; abundance: many; j_gene: TRBJ2-3; d_gene: NA; CDR3nt: TGTGCCAGCAGAGGGGGGACGGGCCGGGGAATTGAATCGGATACGCAGTATTTT; CDR3aa: CASRGGTGRGIESDTQYF
v_gene: TRBV10-2; abundance: few; j_gene: TRBJ2-6; d_gene: TRBD2; CDR3nt: TGCGCCAGCGCGGCCAGCGGGGTTTCTGGGGCCAACGTCCTGACTTTC; CDR3aa: CASAASGVSGANVLTF
v_gene: TRBV12-3/TRBV12-4; abundance: medium-sized; j_gene: TRBJ2-7; d_gene: NA; CDR3nt: TGTGCCAGCAGACCAGGGGACTTCCCGCGTGAGCAGTACTTC; CDR3aa: CASRPGDFPREQYF
v_gene: TRBV20-1; abundance: many; j_gene: TRBJ1-2; d_gene: NA; CDR3nt: TGCAGTGCTAGAGATCAGGACTACACCTTC; CDR3aa: CSARDQDYTF
v_gene: TRBV12-3/TRBV12-4; abundance: many; j_gene: TRBJ2-5; d_gene: TRBD1; CDR3nt: TGTGCCAGCAGTCGGGACAGGGGGCCAGGGGGTGAGACCCAGTACTTC; CDR3aa: CASSRDRGPGGETQYF
v_gene: TRBV7-3; abundance: NA; j_gene: TRBJ2-7; d_gene: NA; CDR3nt: TGTGCCAGCAGCTACGGACCCGACTACGAGCAGTACTTC; CDR3aa: CASSYGPDYEQYF
v_gene: TRBV5-6; abundance: many; j_gene: TRBJ1-4; d_gene: NA; CDR3nt: TGTGCCAGCAGCTTGTTGGGGGGCCCTGAAAAACTGTTTTTT; CDR3aa: CASSLLGGPEKLFF
v_gene: TRBV12-3/TRBV12-4; abundance: NA; j_gene: TRBJ2-7; d_gene: NA; CDR3nt: TGTGCCAGCAGTTTACTAGCCGTAGCTGGCGAGCAGTACTTC; CDR3aa: CASSLLAVAGEQYF
v_gene: TRBV4-2; abundance: many; j_gene: TRBJ2-7; d_gene: NA; CDR3nt: TGTGCCAGCAGCCAATCCTCTCCCGCTTTCAGCTACGAGCAGTACTTC; CDR3aa: CASSQSSPAFSYEQYF
v_gene: TRBV2; abundance: many; j_gene: TRBJ2-2; d_gene: NA; CDR3nt: TGTGCCAGCAGTGAAGAACGATCCGGGGAGCTGTTTTTT; CDR3aa: CASSEERSGELFF
v_gene: TRBV28; abundance: NA; j_gene: TRBJ2-3; d_gene: NA; CDR3nt: TGTGCCAGCATTGTTGACAGGTCGGGTGCAGATACGCAGTATTTT; CDR3aa: CASIVDRSGADTQYF
v_gene: TRBV28; abundance: NA; j_gene: TRBJ1-5; d_gene: NA; CDR3nt: TGTGCCAGCATTTTAGATAGGGAGCCCCAGCATTTT; CDR3aa: CASILDREPQHF
v_gene: TRBV12-5; abundance: few; j_gene: TRBJ1-2; d_gene: TRBD1; CDR3nt: TGTGCTAGTGCTCTGGGACAGGAGCTTGGCTACACCTTC; CDR3aa: CASALGQELGYTF
v_gene: TRBV5-5; abundance: many; j_gene: TRBJ2-1; d_gene: TRBD2; CDR3nt: TGTGCCAGCAGCCTACTAGCGGGAAGATACAATGAGCAGTTCTTC; CDR3aa: CASSLLAGRYNEQFF
v_gene: TRBV20-1; abundance: many; j_gene: TRBJ1-1; d_gene: NA; CDR3nt: TGCAGTGCCAAAACCCCCCTGAACACTGAAGCTTTCTTT; CDR3aa: CSAKTPLNTEAFF
v_gene: TRBV20-1; abundance: NA; j_gene: TRBJ2-1; d_gene: TRBD2; CDR3nt: TGCAGTGCTAGGACTAGCGGGAGGATTCACAATGAGCAGTTCTTC; CDR3aa: CSARTSGRIHNEQFF
v_gene: TRBV30; abundance: many; j_gene: TRBJ2-2; d_gene: TRBD2; CDR3nt: TGTGCCTGGAAGCGGGAGGGTACCGGGGAGCTGTTTTTT; CDR3aa: CAWKREGTGELFF
v_gene: TRBV20-1; abundance: many; j_gene: TRBJ1-5; d_gene: TRBD1; CDR3nt: TGCAGTGCTAGGCCTGACAGGGGGCATCAGCCCCAGCATTTT; CDR3aa: CSARPDRGHQPQHF
v_gene: TRBV28; abundance: few; j_gene: TRBJ1-1; d_gene: NA; CDR3nt: TGTGCCAGCCCCCCGGGGAGTAGGGCCCGCTTCACTGAAGCTTTCTTT; CDR3aa: CASPPGSRARFTEAFF
v_gene: TRBV5-5; abundance: many; j_gene: TRBJ2-7; d_gene: TRBD2; CDR3nt: TGTGCCAGCAGCTTACGAGCGGGATTCTACGAGCAGTACTTC; CDR3aa: CASSLRAGFYEQYF
v_gene: TRBV15; abundance: many; j_gene: TRBJ2-2; d_gene: TRBD2; CDR3nt: TGTGCCACCAGCAGAGATAGGGGGACTAGCGGGCCAAACACCGGGGAGCTGTTTTTT; CDR3aa: CATSRDRGTSGPNTGELFF
v_gene: TRBV5-1; abundance: NA; j_gene: TRBJ1-1; d_gene: NA; CDR3nt: TGCGCCAGCAGCCTGGGAGGGGCTAGTGGTGAAGCTTTCTTT; CDR3aa: CASSLGGASGEAFF
v_gene: TRBV20-1; abundance: many; j_gene: TRBJ1-3; d_gene: NA; CDR3nt: TGCAGTGCCCGGAATATCGGCTCTGGAAACACCATATATTTT; CDR3aa: CSARNIGSGNTIYF
v_gene: TRBV2; abundance: few; j_gene: TRBJ2-5; d_gene: NA; CDR3nt: TGTGCCAGCACAACGACGGGAGTTACGACGACCCAGTACTTC; CDR3aa: CASTTTGVTTTQYF
v_gene: TRBV28; abundance: NA; j_gene: TRBJ2-7; d_gene: NA; CDR3nt: TGTGCCAGCAGTTTCCTATGGCGGAACCAGATGTACGATAAGAACTTC; CDR3aa: CASSFLWRNQMYDKNF
v_gene: TRBV12-3/TRBV12-4; abundance: NA; j_gene: TRBJ2-3; d_gene: NA; CDR3nt: TGTGCCAGCAGTTCCCGGGCAGATACGCAGTATTTT; CDR3aa: CASSSRADTQYF
v_gene: TRBV5-6; abundance: NA; j_gene: TRBJ1-1; d_gene: NA; CDR3nt: TGTTCCAGCAGCTTAGCACCGACCTACATGAACACTGAAGCTTTCTTT; CDR3aa: CSSSLAPTYMNTEAFF
v_gene: TRBV27; abundance: many; j_gene: TRBJ2-7; d_gene: TRBD2; CDR3nt: TGTGCCAGCAGTTTAAAGATGGGCGGGAGTACCTACGAGCAGTACTTC; CDR3aa: CASSLKMGGSTYEQYF
v_gene: TRBV28; abundance: many; j_gene: TRBJ2-7; d_gene: TRBD1; CDR3nt: TGTGCCAGCAGTTTAAGCTCACAGGGGGATTGGGAGCAGTACTTC; CDR3aa: CASSLSSQGDWEQYF
v_gene: TRBV12-5; abundance: many; j_gene: TRBJ2-5; d_gene: NA; CDR3nt: TGTGCTAGTGGTTTAGGGACCGGAGAGACCCAGTACTTC; CDR3aa: CASGLGTGETQYF
v_gene: TRBV19; abundance: few; j_gene: TRBJ2-7; d_gene: TRBD2; CDR3nt: TGTGCCAGTAGTACGGTAGCGGGACCCTACGAGCAGTACTTC; CDR3aa: CASSTVAGPYEQYF
v_gene: TRBV28; abundance: many; j_gene: TRBJ1-2; d_gene: NA; CDR3nt: TGTGCCAGCAGTTTACCTAACTCCAACTATGGCTACACCTTC; CDR3aa: CASSLPNSNYGYTF
v_gene: TRBV6-5; abundance: many; j_gene: TRBJ1-3; d_gene: NA; CDR3nt: TGTGCCAGCAGTTACTCTTCCCCAGTGAGGGGAAACACCATATATTTT; CDR3aa: CASSYSSPVRGNTIYF
v_gene: TRBV6-1; abundance: many; j_gene: TRBJ2-7; d_gene: TRBD2; CDR3nt: TGTGCCAGCAGCCCCACAACTCGACTAGCAGAAAGCTACGAGCAGTACTTC; CDR3aa: CASSPTTRLAESYEQYF
v_gene: TRBV29-1; abundance: many; j_gene: TRBJ2-5; d_gene: NA; CDR3nt: TGCAGCGTTGAAGCGGGGCAGGGTCAAGAGACCCAGTACTTC; CDR3aa: CSVEAGQGQETQYF